This TCR beta chain came from a study of control samples from healthy donors and cancer patients. TCRdb's copy holds only in-frame clones and misses some; the assay was immunoSEQ multiplex PCR. The sample consists of roughly 120,000 clones, around 90% of them appearing once. The V end was cut by 5 bases, the J end by 6 bases, with 14 bases between. This CDR3 is built from 14 residues. Germline V gene data show CDR1 as MGHRA and CDR2 as YSYEKL. The specimen sequenced was blood. This chain connects TRBV4-1 to TRBJ1-5; no clear D gene. The TCR originated in a woman between 65 and 79 years old in good health. Here the CDR3 reads CASSEGGRGQPQHF. The CDR3 DNA reads as TGCGCCAGCAGCGAGGGAGGACGGGGTCAGCCCCAGCATTTT.